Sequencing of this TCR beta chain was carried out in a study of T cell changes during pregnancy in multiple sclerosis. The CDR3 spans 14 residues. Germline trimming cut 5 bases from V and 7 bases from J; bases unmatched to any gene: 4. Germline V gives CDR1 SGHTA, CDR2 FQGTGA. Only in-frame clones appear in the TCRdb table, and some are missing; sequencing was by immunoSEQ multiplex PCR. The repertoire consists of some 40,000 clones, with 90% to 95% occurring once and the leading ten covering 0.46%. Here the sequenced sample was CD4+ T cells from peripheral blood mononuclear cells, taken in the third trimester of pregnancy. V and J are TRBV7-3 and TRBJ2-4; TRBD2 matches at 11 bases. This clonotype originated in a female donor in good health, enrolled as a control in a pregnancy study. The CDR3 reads CASSPTSGSNIQYF. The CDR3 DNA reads TGTGCCAGCAGCCCTACTAGCGGGAGTAACATTCAGTACTTC.